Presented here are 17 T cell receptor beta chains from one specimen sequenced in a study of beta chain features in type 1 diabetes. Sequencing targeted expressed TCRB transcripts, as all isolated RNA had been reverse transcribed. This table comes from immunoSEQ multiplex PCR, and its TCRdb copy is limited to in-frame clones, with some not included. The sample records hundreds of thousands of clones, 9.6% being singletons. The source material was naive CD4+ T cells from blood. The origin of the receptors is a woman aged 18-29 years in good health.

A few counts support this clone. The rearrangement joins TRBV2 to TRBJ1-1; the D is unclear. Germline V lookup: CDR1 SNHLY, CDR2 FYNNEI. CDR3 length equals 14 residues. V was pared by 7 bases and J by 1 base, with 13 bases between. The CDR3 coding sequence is TGTGCCAGCAACACTGGAGGGCAGAACACTGAAGCTTTCTTT. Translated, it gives CASNTGGQNTEAFF.

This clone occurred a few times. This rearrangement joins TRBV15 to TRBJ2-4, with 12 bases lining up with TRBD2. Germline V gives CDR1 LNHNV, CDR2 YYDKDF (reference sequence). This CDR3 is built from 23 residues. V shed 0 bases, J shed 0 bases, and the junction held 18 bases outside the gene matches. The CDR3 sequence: CATSRDHVQASGRENLAKNIQYF. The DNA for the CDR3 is TGTGCCACCAGCAGAGATCATGTCCAGGCTAGCGGGAGGGAAAACCTAGCCAAAAACATTCAGTACTTC. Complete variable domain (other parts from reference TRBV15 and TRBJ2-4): DAMVIQNPRYQVTQFGKPVTLSCSQTLNHNVMYWYQQKSSQAPKLLFHYYDKDFNNEADTPDNFQSRRPNTSFCFLDIRSPGLGDTAMYLCATSRDHVQASGRENLAKNIQYFGAGTRLSVL.

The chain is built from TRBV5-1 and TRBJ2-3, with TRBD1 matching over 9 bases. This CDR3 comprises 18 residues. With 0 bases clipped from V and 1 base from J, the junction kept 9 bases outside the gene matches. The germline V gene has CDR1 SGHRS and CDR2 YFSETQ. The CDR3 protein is CASSLEKGTGFRTDTQYF. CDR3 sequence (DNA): TGCGCCAGCAGCTTGGAAAAAGGGACAGGGTTCCGCACAGATACGCAGTATTTT.

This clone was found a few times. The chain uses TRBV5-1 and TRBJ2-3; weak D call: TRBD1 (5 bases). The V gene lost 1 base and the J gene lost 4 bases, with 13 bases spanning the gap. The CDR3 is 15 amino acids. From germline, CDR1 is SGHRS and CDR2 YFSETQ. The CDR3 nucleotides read TGCGCCAGCAGCTTGACTGACGGACAATCAGATACGCAGTATTTT. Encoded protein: CASSLTDGQSDTQYF.

As DNA, the CDR3 is TGTGCCAGCAGCTTAGCACTAGCGGGAGAGACCCAGTACTTC. It encodes CASSLALAGETQYF. This rearrangement joins TRBV11-2 to TRBJ2-5; 9 bases match TRBD2. The length of the CDR3 is 14 residues. CDR1 is SGHAT and CDR2 is FQNNGV in the germline V gene. V shed 1 base and J 4 bases; nucleotides not matched to a gene: 1.

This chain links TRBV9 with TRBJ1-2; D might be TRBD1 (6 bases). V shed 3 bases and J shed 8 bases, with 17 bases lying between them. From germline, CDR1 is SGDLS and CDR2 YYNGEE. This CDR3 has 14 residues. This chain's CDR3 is CASSAARAGEGYTF. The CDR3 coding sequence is TGTGCCAGCAGCGCCGCGAGGGCAGGGGAGGGCTACACCTTC. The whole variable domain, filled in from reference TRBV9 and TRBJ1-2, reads DSGVTQTPKHLITATGQRVTLRCSPRSGDLSVYWYQQSLDQGLQFLIQYYNGEERAKGNILERFSAQQFPDLHSELNLSSLELGDSALYFCASSAARAGEGYTFGSGTRLTVV.

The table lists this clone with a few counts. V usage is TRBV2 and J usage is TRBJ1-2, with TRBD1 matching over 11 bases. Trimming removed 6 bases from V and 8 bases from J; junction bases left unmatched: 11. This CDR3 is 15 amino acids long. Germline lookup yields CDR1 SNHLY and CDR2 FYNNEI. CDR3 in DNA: TGTGCCAGCAGGTCCCCGGGACAGGGGGTCGACGGCTACACCTTC. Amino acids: CASRSPGQGVDGYTF.

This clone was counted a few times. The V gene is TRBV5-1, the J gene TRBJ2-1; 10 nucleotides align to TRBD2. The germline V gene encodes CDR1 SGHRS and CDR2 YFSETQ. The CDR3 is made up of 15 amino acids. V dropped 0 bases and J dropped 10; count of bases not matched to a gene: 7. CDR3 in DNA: TGCGCCAGCAGCTTGGAAAGGCTAGCGGGGGAAGAGCAGTTCTTC. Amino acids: CASSLERLAGEEQFF.

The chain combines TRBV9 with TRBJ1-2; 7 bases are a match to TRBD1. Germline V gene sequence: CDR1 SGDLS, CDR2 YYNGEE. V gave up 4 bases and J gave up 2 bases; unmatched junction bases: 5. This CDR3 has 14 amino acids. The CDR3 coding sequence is TGTGCCAGCAGCAAGACAGGGATAAACTATGGCTACACCTTC. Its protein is CASSKTGINYGYTF.

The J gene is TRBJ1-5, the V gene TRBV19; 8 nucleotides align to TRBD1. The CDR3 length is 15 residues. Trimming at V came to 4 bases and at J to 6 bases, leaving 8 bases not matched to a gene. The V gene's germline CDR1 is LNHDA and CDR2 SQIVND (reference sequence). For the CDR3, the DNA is TGTGCCAGTAGTAGCGGACAGGGAGGTGTTCAGCCCCAGCATTTT. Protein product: CASSSGQGGVQPQHF.

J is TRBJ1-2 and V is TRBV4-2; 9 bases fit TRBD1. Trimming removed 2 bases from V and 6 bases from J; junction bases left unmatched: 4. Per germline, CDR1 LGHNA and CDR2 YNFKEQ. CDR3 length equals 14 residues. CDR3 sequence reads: CASSQYRGPDGYTF. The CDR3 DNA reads TGTGCCAGCAGCCAATACAGGGGGCCCGATGGCTACACCTTC.

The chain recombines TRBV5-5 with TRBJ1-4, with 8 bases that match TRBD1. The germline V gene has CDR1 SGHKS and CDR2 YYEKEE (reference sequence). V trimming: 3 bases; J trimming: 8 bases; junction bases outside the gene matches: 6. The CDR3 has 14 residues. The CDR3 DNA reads TGTGCCAGCAGCTGGACAGGGCCCGGGGAAAAACTGTTTTTT. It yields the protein CASSWTGPGEKLFF.

The CDR3 is CASSVAAGEYEQYF. For the CDR3, the DNA is TGTGCCAGCAGCGTAGCTGCAGGGGAGTACGAGCAGTACTTC. The rearrangement joins TRBV9 to TRBJ2-7, with D perhaps matching TRBD1 (6 bases). V was pared by 0 bases and J by 4 bases, with 11 bases between. The V gene's germline CDR1 is SGDLS and CDR2 YYNGEE. This CDR3 contains 14 residues. Combining the CDR3 with reference TRBV9 and TRBJ2-7 gives the whole variable domain DSGVTQTPKHLITATGQRVTLRCSPRSGDLSVYWYQQSLDQGLQFLIQYYNGEERAKGNILERFSAQQFPDLHSELNLSSLELGDSALYFCASSVAAGEYEQYFGPGTRLTVT.

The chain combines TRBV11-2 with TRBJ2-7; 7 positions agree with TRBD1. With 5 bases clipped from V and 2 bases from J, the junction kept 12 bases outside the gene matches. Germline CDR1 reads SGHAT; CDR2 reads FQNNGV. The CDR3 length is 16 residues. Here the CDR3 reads CASSPTFGQVAYEQYF. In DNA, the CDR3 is TGTGCCAGCAGCCCGACCTTCGGACAGGTGGCCTACGAGCAGTACTTC.

DNA of the CDR3: TGTGCCACCAGCAGGGGGACAGGGGGTAGCTATGGCTACACCTTC. Amino acids: CATSRGTGGSYGYTF. The chain links TRBV15 to TRBJ1-2, with 11 bases identical to TRBD1. CDR1 and CDR2 from the germline V gene are LNHNV and YYDKDF (reference sequence). The CDR3 loop spans 15 amino acids. After removal of 3 bases from V and 4 bases from J, the junction contained 4 bases not matched to a gene.

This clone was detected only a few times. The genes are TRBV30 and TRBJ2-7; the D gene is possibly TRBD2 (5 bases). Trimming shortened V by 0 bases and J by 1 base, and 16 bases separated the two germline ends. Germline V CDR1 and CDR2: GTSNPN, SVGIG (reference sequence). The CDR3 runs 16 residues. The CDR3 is CAWSVPEPAESYEQYF. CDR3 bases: TGTGCCTGGAGTGTACCCGAGCCAGCGGAATCCTACGAGCAGTACTTC.

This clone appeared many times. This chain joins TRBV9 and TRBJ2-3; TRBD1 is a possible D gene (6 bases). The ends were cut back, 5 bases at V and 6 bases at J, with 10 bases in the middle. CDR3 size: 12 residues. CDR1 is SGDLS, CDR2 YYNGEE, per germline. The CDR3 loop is CASRGQGDTQYF. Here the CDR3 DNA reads TGTGCCAGCAGGGGACAAGGGGATACGCAGTATTTT.